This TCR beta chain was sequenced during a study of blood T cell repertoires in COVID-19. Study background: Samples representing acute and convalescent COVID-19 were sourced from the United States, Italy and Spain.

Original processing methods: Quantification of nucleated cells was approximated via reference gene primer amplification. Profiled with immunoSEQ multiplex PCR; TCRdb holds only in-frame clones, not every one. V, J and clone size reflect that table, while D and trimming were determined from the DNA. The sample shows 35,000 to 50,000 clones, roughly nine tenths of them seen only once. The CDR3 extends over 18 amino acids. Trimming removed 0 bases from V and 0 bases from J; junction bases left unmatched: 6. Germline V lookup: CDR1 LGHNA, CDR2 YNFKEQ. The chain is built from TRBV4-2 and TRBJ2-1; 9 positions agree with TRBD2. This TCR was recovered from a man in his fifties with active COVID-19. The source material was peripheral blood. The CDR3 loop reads CASSQDLSGRTSYNEQFF. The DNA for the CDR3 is TGTGCCAGCAGCCAAGATCTGAGCGGGAGGACCTCCTACAATGAGCAGTTCTTC.